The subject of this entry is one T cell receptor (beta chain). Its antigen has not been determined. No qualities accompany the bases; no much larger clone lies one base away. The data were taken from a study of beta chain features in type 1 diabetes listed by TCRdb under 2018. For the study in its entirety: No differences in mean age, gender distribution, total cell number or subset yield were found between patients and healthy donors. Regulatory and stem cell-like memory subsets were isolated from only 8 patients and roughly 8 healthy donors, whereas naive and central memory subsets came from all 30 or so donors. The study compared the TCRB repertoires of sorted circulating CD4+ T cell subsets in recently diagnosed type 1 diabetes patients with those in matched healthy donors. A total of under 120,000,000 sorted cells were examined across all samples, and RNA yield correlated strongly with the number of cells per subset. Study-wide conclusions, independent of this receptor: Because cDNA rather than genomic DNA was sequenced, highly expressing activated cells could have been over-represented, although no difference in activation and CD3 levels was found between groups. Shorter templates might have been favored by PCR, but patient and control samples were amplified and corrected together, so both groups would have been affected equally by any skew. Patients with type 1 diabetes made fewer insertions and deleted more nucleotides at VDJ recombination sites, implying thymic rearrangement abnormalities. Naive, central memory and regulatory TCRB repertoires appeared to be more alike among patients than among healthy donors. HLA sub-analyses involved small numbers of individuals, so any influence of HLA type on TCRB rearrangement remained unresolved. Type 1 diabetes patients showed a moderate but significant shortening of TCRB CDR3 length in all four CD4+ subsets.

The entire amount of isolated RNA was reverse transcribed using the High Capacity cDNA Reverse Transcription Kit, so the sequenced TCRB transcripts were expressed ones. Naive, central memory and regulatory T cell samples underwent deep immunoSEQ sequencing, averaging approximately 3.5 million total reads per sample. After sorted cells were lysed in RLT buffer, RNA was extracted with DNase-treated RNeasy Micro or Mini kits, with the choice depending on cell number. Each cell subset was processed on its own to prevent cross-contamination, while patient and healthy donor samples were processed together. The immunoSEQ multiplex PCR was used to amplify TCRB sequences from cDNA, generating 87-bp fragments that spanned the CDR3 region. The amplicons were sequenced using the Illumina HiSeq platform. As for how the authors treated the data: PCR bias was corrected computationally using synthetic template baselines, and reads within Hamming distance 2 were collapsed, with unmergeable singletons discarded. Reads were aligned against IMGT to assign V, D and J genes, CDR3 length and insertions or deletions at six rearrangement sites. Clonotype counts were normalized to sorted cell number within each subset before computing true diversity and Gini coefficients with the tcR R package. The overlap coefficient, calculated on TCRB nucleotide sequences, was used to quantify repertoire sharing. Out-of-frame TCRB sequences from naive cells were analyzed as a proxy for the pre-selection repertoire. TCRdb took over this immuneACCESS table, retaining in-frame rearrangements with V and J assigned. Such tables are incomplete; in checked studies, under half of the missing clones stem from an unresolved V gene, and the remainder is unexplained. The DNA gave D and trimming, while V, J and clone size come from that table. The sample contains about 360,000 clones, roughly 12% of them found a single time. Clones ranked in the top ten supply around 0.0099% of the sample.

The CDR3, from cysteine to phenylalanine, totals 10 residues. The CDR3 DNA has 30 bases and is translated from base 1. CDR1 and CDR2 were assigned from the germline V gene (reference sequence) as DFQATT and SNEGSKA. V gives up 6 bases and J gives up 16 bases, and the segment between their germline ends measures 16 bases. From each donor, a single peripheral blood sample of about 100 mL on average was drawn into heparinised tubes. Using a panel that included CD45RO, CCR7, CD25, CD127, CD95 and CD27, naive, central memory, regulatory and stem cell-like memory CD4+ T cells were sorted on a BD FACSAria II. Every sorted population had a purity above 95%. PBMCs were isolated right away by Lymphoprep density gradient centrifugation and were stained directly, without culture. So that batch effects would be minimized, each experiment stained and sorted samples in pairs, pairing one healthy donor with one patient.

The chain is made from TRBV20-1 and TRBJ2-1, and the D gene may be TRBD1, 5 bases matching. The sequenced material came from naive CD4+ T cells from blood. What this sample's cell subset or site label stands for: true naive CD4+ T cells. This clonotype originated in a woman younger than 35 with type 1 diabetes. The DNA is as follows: TGCAGTGCCGCACAGGTGGGGTCATTCTTC. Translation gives CSAAQVGSFF.